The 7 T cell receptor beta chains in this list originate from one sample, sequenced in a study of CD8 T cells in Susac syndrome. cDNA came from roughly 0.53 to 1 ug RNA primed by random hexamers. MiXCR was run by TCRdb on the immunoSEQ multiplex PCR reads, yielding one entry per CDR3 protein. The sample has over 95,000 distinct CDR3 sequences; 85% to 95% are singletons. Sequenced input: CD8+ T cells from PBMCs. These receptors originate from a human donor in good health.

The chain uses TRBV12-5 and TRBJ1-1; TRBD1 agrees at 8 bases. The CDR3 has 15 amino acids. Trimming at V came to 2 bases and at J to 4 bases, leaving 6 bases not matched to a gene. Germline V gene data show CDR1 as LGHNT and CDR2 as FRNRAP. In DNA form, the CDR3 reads TGTGCTAGTGGTTTGAGGACAGGGATTCGCACTGAAGCTTTCTTT. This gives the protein CASGLRTGIRTEAFF.

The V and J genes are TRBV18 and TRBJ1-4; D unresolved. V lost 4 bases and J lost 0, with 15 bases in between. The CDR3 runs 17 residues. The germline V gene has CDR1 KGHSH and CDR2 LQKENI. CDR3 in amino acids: CASSLLNDGATNEKLFF. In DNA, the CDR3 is TGTGCCAGCTCACTACTCAACGACGGAGCAACTAATGAAAAACTGTTTTTT. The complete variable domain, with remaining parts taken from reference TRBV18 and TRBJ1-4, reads NAGVMQNPRHLVRRRGQEARLRCSPMKGHSHVYWYRQLPEEGLKFMVYLQKENIIDESGMPKERFSAEFPKEGPSILRIQQVVRGDSAAYFCASSLLNDGATNEKLFFGSGTQLSVL.

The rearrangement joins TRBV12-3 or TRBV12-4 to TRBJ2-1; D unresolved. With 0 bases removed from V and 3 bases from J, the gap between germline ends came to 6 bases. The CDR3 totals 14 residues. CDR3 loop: CASSLAPGYNEQFF. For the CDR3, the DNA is TGTGCCAGCAGTTTAGCGCCGGGCTACAATGAGCAGTTCTTC.

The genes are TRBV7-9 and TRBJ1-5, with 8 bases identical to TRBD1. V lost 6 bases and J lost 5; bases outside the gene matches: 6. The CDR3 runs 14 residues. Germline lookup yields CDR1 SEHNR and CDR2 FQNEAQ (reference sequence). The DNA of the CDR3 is TGTGCCAGCAGTCGGGAGACAGGGGATCAGCCCCAGCATTTT. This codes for CASSRETGDQPQHF.

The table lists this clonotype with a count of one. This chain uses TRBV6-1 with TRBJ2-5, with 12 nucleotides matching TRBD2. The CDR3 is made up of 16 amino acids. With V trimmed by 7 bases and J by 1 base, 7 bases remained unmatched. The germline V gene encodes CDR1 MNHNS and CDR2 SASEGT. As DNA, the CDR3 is TGTGCCAGCATCTCACTAGCGGGGGGCCTCCAAGAGACCCAGTACTTC. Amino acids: CASISLAGGLQETQYF.

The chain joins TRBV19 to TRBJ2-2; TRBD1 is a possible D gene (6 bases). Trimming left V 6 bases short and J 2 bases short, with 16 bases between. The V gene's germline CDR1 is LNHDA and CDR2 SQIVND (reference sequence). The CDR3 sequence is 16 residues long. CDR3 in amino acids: CASSFGAGENTGELFF. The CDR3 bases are TGTGCCAGTAGCTTCGGGGCAGGGGAAAACACCGGGGAGCTGTTTTTT.

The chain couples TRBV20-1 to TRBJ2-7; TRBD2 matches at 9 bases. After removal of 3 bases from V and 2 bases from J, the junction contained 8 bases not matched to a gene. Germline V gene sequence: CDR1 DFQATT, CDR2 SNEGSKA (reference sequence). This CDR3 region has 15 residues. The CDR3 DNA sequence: TGCAGTGCTAGTCCCGTAGCGGGAGAGACCTACGAGCAGTACTTC. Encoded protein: CSASPVAGETYEQYF.